This T cell receptor beta chain comes out of a study of cytomegalovirus exposure and HLA in healthy donors. Study-wide points: Analyses of presence/absence relied on an assumption of roughly uniform sequencing depth across donors. Some segments of the V type, notably TRBV6-2 and TRBV6-3, were excluded as indistinguishable.

As concerns this clone: What it binds is unknown.

The CDR3 sequence is 13 residues long. The germline V and J ends were trimmed by 7 bases and 3 bases, with 10 bases remaining between them. Germline V gene lookup returns CDR1 SNHLY and CDR2 FYNNEI. The PCR used 60 Vbeta and 13 Jbeta primers. Some clones are missing from TCRdb's copy, which holds only in-frame ones; the method was immunoSEQ multiplex PCR. The sample carries roughly 130,000 clones, about four fifths recorded once. This chain uses TRBV2 with TRBJ1-5; D is perhaps TRBD1 (6 bases). The sequenced sample consisted of PBMCs. This TCR was sampled from a man aged 25 to 40 in good health and CMV-seronegative. The CDR3 region has the DNA TGTGCCAGCACCTGGGGGCTCAATCAGCCCCAGCATTTT. It codes for CASTWGLNQPQHF.